This T cell receptor beta chain was sequenced in a study of breast tumors, draining lymph nodes, adjacent tissues. General study findings and limits: Tumor and nontumor repertoires were significantly more similar in luminal-like than in basal-like breast cancer. Findings are consistent with lymph node origin and intratumoral expansion of most tumor T cells. Compared with lymph nodes, tumors were less diverse; compared with nontumor tissue, more.

The CDR3 sequence is 15 residues long. Germline V gene lookup returns CDR1 DFQATT and CDR2 SNEGSKA (reference sequence). Using its own MiXCR run on the multiplex PCR reads, TCRdb lists one record per CDR3 protein. The table records some 85,000 distinct CDR3 sequences, over 25% of them present only once. Concerning this clonotype itself: Its target is unknown. At one boundary the junction diverges from the germline segment, which might be a read error.

The lymph nodes were axillary draining lymph nodes from breast cancer patients. The sample taken for sequencing was axillary lymph node tissue. This receptor was identified in a female donor with breast cancer. Some clones in this sample may be carry-over from other donors' samples. The gene calls are TRBV20-1 and TRBJ1-3; D unresolved. In DNA, the CDR3 is TGCAGCGCTAGACAAATAAGCGGCCCTGGAAACACCATATATTTT. This encodes CSARQISGPGNTIYF.